This T cell receptor beta chain comes out of a study of blood T cell repertoires in COVID-19. Produced via immunoSEQ multiplex PCR; TCRdb's table is partial and in-frame only. The table shows more than 300,000 clones, with around 88% occurring only once. Source material: peripheral blood. This sequence was found in a woman in her 30s with COVID-19, enrolled during active disease.

As DNA, the CDR3 is TGCAGCGTTGGGGGTTCATTAGCGGCTAGCACAGATACGCAGTATTTT. This codes for CSVGGSLAASTDTQYF. This chain joins TRBV29-1 and TRBJ2-3; D might be TRBD2 (6 bases). Germline-derived CDR1 and CDR2 are SQVTM and ANQGSEA. CDR3 length: 16 residues. Trimming left V 4 bases short and J 0 bases short, with 17 bases between.